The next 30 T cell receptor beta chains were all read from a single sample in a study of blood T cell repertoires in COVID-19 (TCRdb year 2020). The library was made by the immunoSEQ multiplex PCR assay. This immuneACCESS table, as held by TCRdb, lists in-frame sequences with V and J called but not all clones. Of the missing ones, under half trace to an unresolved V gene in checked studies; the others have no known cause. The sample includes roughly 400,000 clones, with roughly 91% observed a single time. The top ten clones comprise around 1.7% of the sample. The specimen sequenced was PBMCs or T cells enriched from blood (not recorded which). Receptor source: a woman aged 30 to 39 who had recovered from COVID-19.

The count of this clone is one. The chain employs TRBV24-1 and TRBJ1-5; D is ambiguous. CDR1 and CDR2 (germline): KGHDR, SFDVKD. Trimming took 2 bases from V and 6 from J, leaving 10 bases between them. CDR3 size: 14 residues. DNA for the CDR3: TGTGCCACCAGTGATTGGAGCGCGTCTCAGCCCCAGCATTTT. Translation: CATSDWSASQPQHF.

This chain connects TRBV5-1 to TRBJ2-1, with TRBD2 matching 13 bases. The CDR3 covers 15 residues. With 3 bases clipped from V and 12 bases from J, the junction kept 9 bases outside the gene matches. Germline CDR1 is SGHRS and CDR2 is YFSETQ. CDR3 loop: CASSSGLAGARGQFF. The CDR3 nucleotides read TGCGCCAGCAGCTCCGGACTAGCGGGAGCTCGCGGGCAGTTCTTC.

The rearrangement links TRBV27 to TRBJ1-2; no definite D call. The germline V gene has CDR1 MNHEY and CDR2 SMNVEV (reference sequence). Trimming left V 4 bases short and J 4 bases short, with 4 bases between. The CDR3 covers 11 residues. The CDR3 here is CASSSGYGYTF. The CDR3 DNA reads TGTGCCAGCAGTTCGGGCTATGGCTACACCTTC.

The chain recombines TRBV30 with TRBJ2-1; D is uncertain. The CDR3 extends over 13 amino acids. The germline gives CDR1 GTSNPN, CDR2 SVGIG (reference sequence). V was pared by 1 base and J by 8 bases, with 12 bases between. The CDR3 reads CAWSGLAGHEQFF. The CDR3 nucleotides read TGTGCCTGGAGTGGGTTGGCAGGCCATGAGCAGTTCTTC.

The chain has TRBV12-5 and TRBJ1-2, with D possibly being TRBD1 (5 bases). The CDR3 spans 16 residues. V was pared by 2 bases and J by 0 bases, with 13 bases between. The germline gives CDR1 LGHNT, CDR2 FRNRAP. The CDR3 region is CASGLTQGNANYGYTF. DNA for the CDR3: TGTGCTAGTGGTTTGACCCAGGGCAATGCTAACTATGGCTACACCTTC.

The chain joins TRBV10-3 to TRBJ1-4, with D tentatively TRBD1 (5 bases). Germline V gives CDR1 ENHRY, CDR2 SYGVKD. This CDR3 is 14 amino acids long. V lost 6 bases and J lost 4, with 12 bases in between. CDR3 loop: CAIRGAANNEKLFF. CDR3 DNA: TGTGCCATCAGAGGGGCAGCTAATAATGAAAAACTGTTTTTT.

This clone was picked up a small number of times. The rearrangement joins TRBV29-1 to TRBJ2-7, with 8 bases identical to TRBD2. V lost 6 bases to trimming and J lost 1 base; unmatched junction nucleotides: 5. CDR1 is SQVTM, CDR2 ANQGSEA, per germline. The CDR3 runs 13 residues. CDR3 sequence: CSVREVFSYEQYF. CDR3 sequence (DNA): TGCAGCGTGCGGGAGGTTTTTTCCTACGAGCAGTACTTC.

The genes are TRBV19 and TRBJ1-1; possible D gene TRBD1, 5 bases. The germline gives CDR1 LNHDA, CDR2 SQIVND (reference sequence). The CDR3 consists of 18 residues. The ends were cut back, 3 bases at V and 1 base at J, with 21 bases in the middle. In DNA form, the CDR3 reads TGTGCCAGTAGTATGGGGCCCCATGCGCCGCTCAAGAACACTGAAGCTTTCTTT. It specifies CASSMGPHAPLKNTEAFF.

The CDR3: CASSVTGANGYTF. CDR3 bases: TGTGCCAGCAGCGTGACAGGGGCCAATGGCTACACCTTC. The J gene is TRBJ1-2, the V gene TRBV27; 8 bases map to TRBD1. This CDR3 has 13 amino acids. Germline V gives CDR1 MNHEY, CDR2 SMNVEV (reference sequence). After removal of 6 bases from V and 6 bases from J, the junction contained 6 bases not matched to a gene.

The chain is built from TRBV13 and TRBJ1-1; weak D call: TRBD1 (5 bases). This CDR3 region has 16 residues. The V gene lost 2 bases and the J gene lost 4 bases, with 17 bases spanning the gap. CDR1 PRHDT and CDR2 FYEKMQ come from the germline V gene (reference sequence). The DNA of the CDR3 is TGTGCCAGCAGCTTACGGGCCTCAGGGACTAGCACTGAAGCTTTCTTT. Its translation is CASSLRASGTSTEAFF.

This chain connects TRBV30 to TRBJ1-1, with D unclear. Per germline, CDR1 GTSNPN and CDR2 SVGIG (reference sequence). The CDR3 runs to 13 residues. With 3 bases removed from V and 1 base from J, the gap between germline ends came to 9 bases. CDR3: CAWRETRNTEAFF. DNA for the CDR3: TGTGCCTGGAGAGAGACAAGGAACACTGAAGCTTTCTTT.

CDR3 sequence (DNA): TGTGCCTGGAGTGTACGGCTGCGGTTTGGATATGGCTACACCTTC. Its protein product is CAWSVRLRFGYGYTF. The rearrangement links TRBV30 to TRBJ1-2, with D hard to call. Trimming removed 0 bases from V and 5 bases from J, with 16 bases in between. In germline, CDR1 is GTSNPN, CDR2 SVGIG (reference sequence). This CDR3 has 15 residues. The full variable domain, in which reference TRBV30 and TRBJ1-2 provide the parts outside the CDR3, is SQTIHQWPATLVQPVGSPLSLECTVEGTSNPNLYWYRQAAGRGLQLLFYSVGIGQISSEVPQNLSASRPQDRQFILSSKKLLLSDSGFYLCAWSVRLRFGYGYTFGSGTRLTVV.

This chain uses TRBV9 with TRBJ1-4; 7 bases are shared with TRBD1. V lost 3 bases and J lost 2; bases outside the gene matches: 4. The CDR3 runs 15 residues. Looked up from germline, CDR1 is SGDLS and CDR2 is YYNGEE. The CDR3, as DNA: TGTGCCAGCAGCGAAAGGGGGCACACTAATGAAAAACTGTTTTTT. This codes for CASSERGHTNEKLFF.

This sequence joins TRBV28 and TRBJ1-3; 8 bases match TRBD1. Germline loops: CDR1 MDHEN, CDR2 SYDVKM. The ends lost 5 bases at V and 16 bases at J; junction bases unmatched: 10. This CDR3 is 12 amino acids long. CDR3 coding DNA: TGTGCCAGCAGTGTATCAGGGGGCTTTGAGTATTTT. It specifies CASSVSGGFEYF.

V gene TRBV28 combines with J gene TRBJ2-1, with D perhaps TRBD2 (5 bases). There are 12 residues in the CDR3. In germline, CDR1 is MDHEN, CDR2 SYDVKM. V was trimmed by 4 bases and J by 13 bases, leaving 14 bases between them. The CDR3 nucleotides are TGTGCCAGCAGTTCCCGAGCGGCTTCCCAGTTCTTC. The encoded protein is CASSSRAASQFF.

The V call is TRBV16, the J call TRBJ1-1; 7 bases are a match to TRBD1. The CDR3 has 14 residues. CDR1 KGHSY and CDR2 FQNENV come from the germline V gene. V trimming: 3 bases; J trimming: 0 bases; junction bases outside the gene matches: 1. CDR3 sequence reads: CASSQGQLNTEAFF. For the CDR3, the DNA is TGTGCCAGCAGCCAGGGACAGCTGAACACTGAAGCTTTCTTT.

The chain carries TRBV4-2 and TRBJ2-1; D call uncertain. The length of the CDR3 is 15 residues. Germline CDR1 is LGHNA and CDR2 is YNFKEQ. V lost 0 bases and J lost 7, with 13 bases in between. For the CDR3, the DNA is TGTGCCAGCAGCCAAGATGCGATCTCCGGTAATGAGCAGTTCTTC. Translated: CASSQDAISGNEQFF.

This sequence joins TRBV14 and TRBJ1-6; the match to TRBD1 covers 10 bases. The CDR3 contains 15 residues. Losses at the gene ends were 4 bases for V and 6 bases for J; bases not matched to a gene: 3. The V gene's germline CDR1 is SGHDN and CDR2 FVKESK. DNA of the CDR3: TGTGCCAGCAGCCCCCGGGACAGGGGTAATTCACCCCTCCACTTT. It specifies CASSPRDRGNSPLHF.

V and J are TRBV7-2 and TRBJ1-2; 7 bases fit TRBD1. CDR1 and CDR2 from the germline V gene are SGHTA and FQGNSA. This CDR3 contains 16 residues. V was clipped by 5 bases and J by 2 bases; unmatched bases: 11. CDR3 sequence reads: CASSDRGVGQNYGYTF. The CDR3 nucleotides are TGTGCCAGCAGCGATAGAGGTGTGGGACAGAACTATGGCTACACCTTC.

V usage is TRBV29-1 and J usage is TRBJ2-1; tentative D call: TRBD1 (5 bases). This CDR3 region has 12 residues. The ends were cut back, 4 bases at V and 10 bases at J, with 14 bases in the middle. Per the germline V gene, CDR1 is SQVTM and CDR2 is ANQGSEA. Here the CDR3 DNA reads TGCAGCGTTGGTCAGGGTCTTAGAGAGCAGTTCTTC. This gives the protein CSVGQGLREQFF.

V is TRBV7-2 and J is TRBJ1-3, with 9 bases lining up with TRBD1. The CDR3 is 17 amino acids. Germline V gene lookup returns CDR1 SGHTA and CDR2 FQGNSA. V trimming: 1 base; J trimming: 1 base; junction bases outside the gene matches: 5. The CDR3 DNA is TGTGCCAGCAGCTTAGTGGCGACAGGGGGTTCTGGAAACACCATATATTTT. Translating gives CASSLVATGGSGNTIYF.

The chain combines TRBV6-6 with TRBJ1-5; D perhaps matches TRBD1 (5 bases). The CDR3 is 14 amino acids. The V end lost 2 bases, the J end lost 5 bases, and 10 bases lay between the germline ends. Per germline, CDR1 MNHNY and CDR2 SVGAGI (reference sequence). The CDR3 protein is CASSYPGSYQPQHF. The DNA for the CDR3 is TGTGCCAGCAGTTACCCAGGGTCCTATCAGCCCCAGCATTTT.

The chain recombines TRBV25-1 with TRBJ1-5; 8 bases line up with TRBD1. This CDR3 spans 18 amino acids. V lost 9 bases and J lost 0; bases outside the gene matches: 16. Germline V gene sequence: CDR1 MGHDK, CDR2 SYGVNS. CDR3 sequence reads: CARILQGVVSFSNQPQHF. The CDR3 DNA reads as TGTGCCAGGATTCTACAGGGGGTCGTGAGCTTTAGCAATCAGCCCCAGCATTTT. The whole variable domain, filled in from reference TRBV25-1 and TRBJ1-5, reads EADIYQTPRYLVIGTGKKITLECSQTMGHDKMYWYQQDPGMELHLIHYSYGVNSTEKGDLSSESTVSRIRTEHFPLTLESARPSHTSQYLCARILQGVVSFSNQPQHFGDGTRLSIL.

The CDR3 loop is CASRRFRGPEEGYTF. The CDR3, as DNA: TGTGCCAGCAGAAGATTCAGGGGGCCGGAGGAGGGCTACACCTTC. V gene TRBV6-5 combines with J gene TRBJ1-2, with 8 bases lining up with TRBD1. Trimming at V came to 6 bases and at J to 8 bases, leaving 14 bases not matched to a gene. Germline V gene data show CDR1 as MNHEY and CDR2 as SVGAGI. This CDR3 spans 15 amino acids.

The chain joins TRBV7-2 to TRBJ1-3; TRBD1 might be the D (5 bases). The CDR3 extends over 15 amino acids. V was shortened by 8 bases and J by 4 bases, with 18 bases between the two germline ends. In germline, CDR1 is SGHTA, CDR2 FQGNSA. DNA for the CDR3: TGTGCCAGCCTTTTTAGGGGAGGTTTCGGAAACACCATATATTTT. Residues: CASLFRGGFGNTIYF.

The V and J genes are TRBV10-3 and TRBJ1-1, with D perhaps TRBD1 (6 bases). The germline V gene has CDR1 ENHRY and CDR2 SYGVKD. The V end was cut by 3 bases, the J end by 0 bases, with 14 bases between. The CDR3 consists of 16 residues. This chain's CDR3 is CAISDGGAGLNTEAFF. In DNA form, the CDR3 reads TGTGCCATCAGTGATGGGGGGGCGGGCTTGAACACTGAAGCTTTCTTT.

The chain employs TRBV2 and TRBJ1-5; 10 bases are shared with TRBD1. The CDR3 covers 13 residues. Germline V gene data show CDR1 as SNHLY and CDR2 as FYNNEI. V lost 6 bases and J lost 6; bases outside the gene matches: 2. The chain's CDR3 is CASRTGGAQPQHF. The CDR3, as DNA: TGTGCCAGCAGGACAGGGGGCGCTCAGCCCCAGCATTTT.

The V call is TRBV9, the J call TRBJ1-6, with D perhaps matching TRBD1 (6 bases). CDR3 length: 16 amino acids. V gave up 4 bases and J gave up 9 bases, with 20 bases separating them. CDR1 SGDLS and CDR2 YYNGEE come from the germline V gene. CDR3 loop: CASSSTSLGGSSPLHF. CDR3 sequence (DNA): TGTGCCAGCAGCTCGACTTCCCTAGGGGGTTCTTCACCCCTCCACTTT.

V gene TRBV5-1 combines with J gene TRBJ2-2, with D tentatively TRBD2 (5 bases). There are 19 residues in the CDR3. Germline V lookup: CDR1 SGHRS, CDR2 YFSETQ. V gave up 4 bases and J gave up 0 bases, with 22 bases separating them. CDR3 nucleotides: TGCGCCAGCAGCACCCCGGACTTGACACAATCCGCGAACACCGGGGAGCTGTTTTTT. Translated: CASSTPDLTQSANTGELFF.

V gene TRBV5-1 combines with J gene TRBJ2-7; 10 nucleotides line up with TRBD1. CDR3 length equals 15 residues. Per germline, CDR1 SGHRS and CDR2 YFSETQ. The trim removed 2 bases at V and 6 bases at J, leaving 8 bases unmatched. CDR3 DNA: TGCGCCAGCAGCTTTCGCTCGGGACAGGGGCCCGAGCAGTACTTC. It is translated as CASSFRSGQGPEQYF.